The 30 T cell receptor beta chains below were found in one sample sequenced in a study of blood T cell repertoires in COVID-19 (dated by TCRdb to about 2020). The library relied on the immunoSEQ multiplex PCR assay. TCRdb took this table from immuneACCESS and kept in-frame rearrangements with V and J called. Such tables lack part of the clones; where checked against another copy, unresolved V genes explain under half of the gap, and the rest is unexplained. In this sample the table shows roughly 280,000 clones, 85% to 90% of which occur a single time. The ten largest clonotypes hold about 11% of the sample. Sequences were obtained from peripheral blood. The receptors here all came from a woman in her thirties with COVID-19, enrolled during active disease.

The J gene is TRBJ2-5, the V gene TRBV2; tentative D call: TRBD1 (5 bases). Per the germline V gene, CDR1 is SNHLY and CDR2 is FYNNEI. The CDR3 extends over 14 amino acids. Trimming took off 4 bases at V and 0 bases at J, with 9 bases between the two ends. The CDR3 spells CASSVGQNQETQYF. The DNA for the CDR3 is TGTGCCAGCAGTGTGGGGCAGAACCAAGAGACCCAGTACTTC.

The CDR3 DNA reads as TGCGCCAGCAGCCAAGATGGACTAGCGGGGGACCTTAATGAGCAGTTCTTC. Encoded protein: CASSQDGLAGDLNEQFF. The rearrangement joins TRBV4-3 to TRBJ2-1; 13 nucleotides match TRBD2. There are 17 residues in the CDR3. Germline assignment: CDR1 LGHNA and CDR2 YSLEER. V dropped 0 bases and J dropped 7; count of bases not matched to a gene: 6.

This chain joins TRBV28 and TRBJ2-1; D unresolved. The CDR3 has 14 amino acids. The ends were cut back, 6 bases at V and 0 bases at J, with 9 bases in the middle. Germline CDR1 and CDR2: MDHEN and SYDVKM. The DNA for the CDR3 is TGTGCCAGCAGCTACAGCAGCTCCTACAATGAGCAGTTCTTC. Translating gives CASSYSSSYNEQFF.

The rearrangement links TRBV5-8 to TRBJ1-5; TRBD1 matches at 8 bases. Germline CDR1 reads SGHTS; CDR2 reads YDEGEE. This CDR3 region has 15 residues. V dropped 5 bases and J dropped 5; count of bases not matched to a gene: 9. This CDR3 reads CASRERTGKYQPQHF. In DNA form, the CDR3 reads TGTGCCAGCAGGGAAAGGACAGGGAAATATCAGCCCCAGCATTTT.

The chain links TRBV28 to TRBJ1-2; no clear D gene. The CDR3 runs to 13 residues. In germline, CDR1 is MDHEN, CDR2 SYDVKM. V was cut by 2 bases and J by 0 bases, with 4 bases left in between. For the CDR3, the DNA is TGTGCCAGCAGTTTACGGGCTAACTATGGCTACACCTTC. This translates into CASSLRANYGYTF.

The V and J genes are TRBV5-4 and TRBJ2-5; D not resolved. Looked up from germline, CDR1 is SGHNT and CDR2 is YYREEE (reference sequence). This CDR3 spans 14 amino acids. With 0 bases removed from V and 2 bases from J, the gap between germline ends came to 8 bases. CDR3 in DNA: TGTGCCAGCAGCTTGGCTGCGAATCAAGAGACCCAGTACTTC. It yields the protein CASSLAANQETQYF.

The rearrangement links TRBV2 to TRBJ1-2, with D possibly matching TRBD1 (6 bases). In germline, CDR1 is SNHLY, CDR2 FYNNEI. The germline V and J ends were trimmed by 3 bases and 8 bases, with 16 bases remaining between them. The CDR3 length is 14 residues. CDR3 protein: CASSDLNRARGYTF. The CDR3 nucleotides read TGTGCCAGCAGTGATCTCAACAGGGCAAGGGGCTACACCTTC.

The chain uses TRBV14 and TRBJ2-2; D perhaps matches TRBD2 (6 bases). V shed 0 bases and J shed 7 bases, with 9 bases lying between them. CDR3 length: 14 amino acids. Germline V gene sequence: CDR1 SGHDN, CDR2 FVKESK. CDR3 protein: CASSQDRGIGELFF. The CDR3 DNA reads as TGTGCCAGCAGCCAAGATCGGGGGATCGGGGAGCTGTTTTTT.

V is TRBV10-3 and J is TRBJ1-2; 9 bases are shared with TRBD1. Germline V lookup: CDR1 ENHRY, CDR2 SYGVKD. V was pared by 6 bases and J by 6 bases, with 5 bases of the junction left unmatched. The CDR3 has 13 residues. The CDR3 sequence: CAIRVQGADGYTF. The CDR3 DNA is TGTGCCATCAGGGTACAGGGGGCGGATGGCTACACCTTC.

The gene calls are TRBV28 and TRBJ1-1, with D possibly matching TRBD1 (5 bases). This CDR3 has 15 amino acids. V lost 2 bases, J lost 0 bases, and 10 bases lay in between. Germline V gives CDR1 MDHEN, CDR2 SYDVKM. As DNA, the CDR3 is TGTGCCAGCAGTTTAAGGGGCGTCATGAACACTGAAGCTTTCTTT. Protein: CASSLRGVMNTEAFF.

In DNA form, the CDR3 reads TGTGCCACCAGTGGGAGAAGACAGTACCAAGAGACCCAGTACTTC. This codes for CATSGRRQYQETQYF. The chain has TRBV24-1 and TRBJ2-5; the D gene is possibly TRBD1 (5 bases). The germline V and J ends were trimmed by 5 bases and 0 bases, with 12 bases remaining between them. The CDR3 consists of 15 residues. Germline values: CDR1 KGHDR, CDR2 SFDVKD.

The J gene is TRBJ2-1, the V gene TRBV27, with 11 bases matching TRBD2. CDR1 and CDR2 from the germline V gene are MNHEY and SMNVEV (reference sequence). CDR3 length: 15 amino acids. J was trimmed by 4 bases and V by 6 bases; bases with no gene match: 5. CDR3 sequence reads: CASRRTSGRYNEQFF. Written as DNA, the CDR3 is TGTGCCAGCAGACGAACTAGCGGGAGATACAATGAGCAGTTCTTC.

The chain uses TRBV14 and TRBJ2-1; TRBD1 aligns across 8 bases. The CDR3 loop spans 15 amino acids. Germline loops: CDR1 SGHDN, CDR2 FVKESK. V was clipped by 3 bases and J by 2 bases; unmatched bases: 3. The CDR3 spells CASSQTGVPYNEQFF. CDR3 sequence (DNA): TGTGCCAGCAGCCAGACAGGGGTCCCCTACAATGAGCAGTTCTTC.

The chain links TRBV10-2 to TRBJ1-1; a possible D gene is TRBD1 (5 bases). CDR3 size: 14 residues. The V end lost 8 bases, the J end lost 6 bases, and 19 bases lay between the germline ends. Germline CDR1 WSHSY, CDR2 SAAADI. The CDR3 loop reads CASCWRGNSAEAFF. In DNA, the CDR3 is TGCGCCAGCTGCTGGAGGGGCAATAGCGCTGAAGCTTTCTTT.

V usage is TRBV19 and J usage is TRBJ2-3, with 11 bases matching TRBD2. CDR3 length: 14 residues. V shed 6 bases and J 2 bases; nucleotides not matched to a gene: 1. CDR1 is LNHDA, CDR2 SQIVND, per germline (reference sequence). The CDR3 nucleotides are TGTGCCAGTAGGGGACTAGCGGCCACAGATACGCAGTATTTT. Its protein is CASRGLAATDTQYF.

This chain uses TRBV6-5 with TRBJ1-4; weak D call: TRBD1 (6 bases). V lost 6 bases and J lost 0, with 11 bases in between. The CDR3 runs 15 residues. Per germline, CDR1 MNHEY and CDR2 SVGAGI. CDR3 residues: CASSRDTTTNEKLFF. The CDR3 DNA sequence: TGTGCCAGCAGCCGGGACACAACAACTAATGAAAAACTGTTTTTT.

The rearrangement uses TRBV7-8 and TRBJ2-7, with a weak D call TRBD1 (5 bases). The CDR3 covers 15 residues. V lost 5 bases and J lost 6, with 20 bases in between. Germline CDR1 SGHVS, CDR2 FQNEAQ. As DNA, the CDR3 is TGTGCCAGCAGCCACTCCCCTTTCGGCAGGGTCGAGCAGTACTTC. As protein: CASSHSPFGRVEQYF.

Concerning this clone: Other DNA sequences in the sample encode the same CDR3. This sequence joins TRBV24-1 and TRBJ1-1; no reliable D call. V lost 9 bases to trimming and J lost 4 bases, with 8 bases between them. Per the germline V gene, CDR1 is KGHDR and CDR2 is SFDVKD. This CDR3 has 11 amino acids. DNA of the CDR3: TGTGCCACCCGCTCGGGCACTGAAGCTTTCTTT. It encodes CATRSGTEAFF.

The CDR3 region is CASSIPAGAKNEQFF. CDR3 nucleotide sequence: TGTGCCAGTAGTATTCCCGCGGGAGCAAAAAATGAGCAGTTCTTC. The rearrangement uses TRBV19 and TRBJ2-1; 7 nucleotides align to TRBD2. This CDR3 is built from 15 residues. Germline V gene lookup returns CDR1 LNHDA and CDR2 SQIVND (reference sequence). With V trimmed by 3 bases and J by 7 bases, 9 bases remained unmatched.

V is TRBV3-1 (or the pseudogene TRBV3-2) and J is TRBJ2-7; D not certain. CDR3 length: 13 amino acids. The V gene lost 4 bases and the J gene lost 5 bases, with 12 bases spanning the gap. From germline, CDR1 is LGHDT and CDR2 YNNKEL (reference sequence). CDR3 residues: CASSPGFRNEQYF. The CDR3 DNA sequence: TGTGCCAGCAGCCCAGGTTTCAGGAACGAGCAGTACTTC.

The genes are TRBV28 and TRBJ1-6, with a weak D call TRBD1 (6 bases). The CDR3 has 14 residues. Germline loops: CDR1 MDHEN, CDR2 SYDVKM. Trimming stripped 3 bases from V and 9 bases from J, with 12 bases between. DNA of the CDR3: TGTGCCAGCAGTTTTCCTAGCAGGGGTTCACCCCTCCACTTT. This gives the protein CASSFPSRGSPLHF.

The rearrangement links TRBV15 to TRBJ1-1; D is possibly TRBD1 (6 bases). Germline CDR1 reads LNHNV; CDR2 reads YYDKDF (reference sequence). Trimming pared 6 bases from V and 0 bases from J, leaving 14 bases between. CDR3 length: 15 residues. CDR3 loop: CATSWVRGMNTEAFF. CDR3 bases: TGTGCCACCAGTTGGGTCAGGGGCATGAACACTGAAGCTTTCTTT.

The table lists this clone with a few counts. The gene calls are TRBV11-2 and TRBJ2-5; D is ambiguous. The CDR3 has 12 residues. Between the trimmed V and J ends, which lost 4 bases and 5 bases, there was a span of 8 bases. From germline, CDR1 is SGHAT and CDR2 FQNNGV. The CDR3 here is CASSSARETQYF. In DNA, the CDR3 is TGTGCCAGCAGCTCGGCGAGGGAGACCCAGTACTTC. Supplemented by reference TRBV11-2 and TRBJ2-5, the full variable domain reads EAGVAQSPRYKIIEKRQSVAFWCNPISGHATLYWYQQILGQGPKLLIQFQNNGVVDDSQLPKDRFSAERLKGVDSTLKIQPAKLEDSAVYLCASSSARETQYFGPGTRLLVL.

This clone appeared once. The chain employs TRBV11-2 and TRBJ2-3; 7 bases match TRBD2. This CDR3 contains 14 residues. The J segment lost 1 base and the V segment lost 5 bases, leaving 3 bases of the junction unmatched. From germline, CDR1 is SGHAT and CDR2 FQNNGV. CDR3 amino acids: CASSTTSRTDTQYF. Written as DNA, the CDR3 is TGTGCCAGCAGCACGACTAGCCGCACAGATACGCAGTATTTT.

The J gene is TRBJ1-4, the V gene TRBV7-9; 7 bases are shared with TRBD1. The CDR3 extends over 15 amino acids. CDR1 SEHNR and CDR2 FQNEAQ come from the germline V gene (reference sequence). V shed 5 bases, J shed 5 bases, and the junction held 8 bases outside the gene matches. The CDR3 sequence is CASSRGDRRNEKLFF. In DNA form, the CDR3 reads TGTGCCAGCAGCCGTGGGGACAGAAGAAATGAAAAACTGTTTTTT.

This clone was seen just once. Here the CDR3 DNA reads TGTGCCAGCAGCTTACTAGCGGGAGTAGATACGCAGTATTTT. Its protein is CASSLLAGVDTQYF. This chain joins TRBV7-3 and TRBJ2-3; 10 bases fit TRBD2. V gave up 2 bases and J gave up 5 bases; unmatched junction bases: 1. The germline V gene has CDR1 SGHTA and CDR2 FQGTGA. The CDR3 has 14 amino acids.

This clone was seen once. The rearrangement uses TRBV4-1 and TRBJ1-2; tentative D call: TRBD1 (6 bases). This CDR3 comprises 14 residues. Per the germline V gene, CDR1 is MGHRA and CDR2 is YSYEKL. The germline V and J ends were trimmed by 0 bases and 4 bases, with 9 bases remaining between them. The CDR3 DNA follows: TGCGCCAGCAGCCAAGAGGGCAGGGGCTATGGCTACACCTTC. Its protein product is CASSQEGRGYGYTF.

The J gene is TRBJ2-1, the V gene TRBV24-1; 7 nucleotides agree with TRBD1. Germline CDR1 reads KGHDR; CDR2 reads SFDVKD. Unmatched junction bases numbered 5, after V lost 4 bases and J lost 3 bases. The CDR3 consists of 15 residues. The CDR3 nucleotides read TGTGCCACCAGTGACACAGGGGCTCGCTACAATGAGCAGTTCTTC. Translation gives CATSDTGARYNEQFF.

The chain combines TRBV10-1 with TRBJ2-2, with D perhaps matching TRBD2 (6 bases). The length of the CDR3 is 14 residues. Per the germline V gene, CDR1 is WNHNN and CDR2 is SYGVQD (reference sequence). Trimming pared 5 bases from V and 2 bases from J, leaving 9 bases between. The CDR3 sequence: CASSPGLNTGELFF. The CDR3 DNA sequence: TGCGCCAGCAGTCCGGGACTCAACACCGGGGAGCTGTTTTTT.

This clone was observed once. The J gene is TRBJ2-6, the V gene TRBV24-1; no clear D gene. Trimming shortened V by 0 bases and J by 4 bases, and 6 bases separated the two germline ends. This CDR3 is built from 15 residues. Looked up from germline, CDR1 is KGHDR and CDR2 is SFDVKD. The CDR3 loop is CATSDLVGGANVLTF. The CDR3 coding sequence is TGTGCCACCAGTGATTTGGTCGGGGGGGCCAACGTCCTGACTTTC.